This T cell receptor beta chain is drawn from a study of beta chain features in type 1 diabetes. Trimming at V came to 3 bases and at J to 1 base, leaving 5 bases not matched to a gene. The CDR3 runs 16 residues. Germline lookup yields CDR1 MDHEN and CDR2 SYDVKM. Of the isolated RNA, all was reverse transcribed, and so the sequenced material was expressed TCRB transcripts. Sequencing used immunoSEQ multiplex PCR; TCRdb keeps in-frame clones, though not all of them. The sample consists of roughly 50,000 clones, around 45% of them appearing once. The study, taken as a whole, reports: Among all four CD4+ subsets, Type 1 diabetes patients had TCRB CDR3s that were moderately but significantly shorter.

For this clone: Its antigen is undetermined.

The receptor's source is a man between 25 and 39 years old with type 1 diabetes. Sequencing used Tregs from blood. J is TRBJ1-5 and V is TRBV28, with 8 bases lining up with TRBD1. The CDR3 reads CASSFRTGWSNQPQHF. The CDR3 coding sequence is TGTGCCAGCAGTTTTAGGACAGGGTGGAGCAATCAGCCCCAGCATTTT.